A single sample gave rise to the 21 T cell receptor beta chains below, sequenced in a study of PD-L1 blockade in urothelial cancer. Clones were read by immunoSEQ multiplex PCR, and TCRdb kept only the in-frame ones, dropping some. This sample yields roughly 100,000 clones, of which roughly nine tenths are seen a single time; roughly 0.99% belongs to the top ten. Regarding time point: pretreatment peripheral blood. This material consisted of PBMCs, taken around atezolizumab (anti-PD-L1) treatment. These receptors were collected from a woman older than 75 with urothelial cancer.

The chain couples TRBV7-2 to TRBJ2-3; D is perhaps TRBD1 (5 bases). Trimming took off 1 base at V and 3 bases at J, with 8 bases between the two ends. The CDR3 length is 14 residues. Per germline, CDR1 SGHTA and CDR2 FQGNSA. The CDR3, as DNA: TGTGCCAGCAGCTTAGGGACACCTACAGATACGCAGTATTTT. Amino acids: CASSLGTPTDTQYF.

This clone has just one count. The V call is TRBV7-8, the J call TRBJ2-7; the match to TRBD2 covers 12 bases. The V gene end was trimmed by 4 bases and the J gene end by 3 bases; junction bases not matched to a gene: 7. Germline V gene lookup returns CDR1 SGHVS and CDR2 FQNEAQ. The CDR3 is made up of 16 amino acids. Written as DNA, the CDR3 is TGTGCCAGCAGCTCGCTAGCGGGAGGGCCGCTCTACGAGCAGTACTTC. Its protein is CASSSLAGGPLYEQYF. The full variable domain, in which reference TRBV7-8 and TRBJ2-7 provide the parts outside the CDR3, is GAGVSQSPRYKVAKRGQDVALRCDPISGHVSLFWYQQALGQGPEFLTYFQNEAQLDKSGLPSDRFFAERPEGSVSTLKIQRTQQEDSAVYLCASSSLAGGPLYEQYFGPGTRLTVT.

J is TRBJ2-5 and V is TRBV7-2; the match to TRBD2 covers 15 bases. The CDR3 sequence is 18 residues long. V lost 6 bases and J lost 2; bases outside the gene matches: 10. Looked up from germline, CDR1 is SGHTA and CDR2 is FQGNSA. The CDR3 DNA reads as TGTGCCAGCAGGGGAATCGGGACTAGCGGGAGGAGACAAGAGACCCAGTACTTC. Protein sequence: CASRGIGTSGRRQETQYF.

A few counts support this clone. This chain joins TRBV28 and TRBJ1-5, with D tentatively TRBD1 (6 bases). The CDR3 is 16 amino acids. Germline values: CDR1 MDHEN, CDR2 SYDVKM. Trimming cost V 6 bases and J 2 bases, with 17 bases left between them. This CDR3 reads CASRRPGARGNQPQHF. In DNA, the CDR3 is TGTGCCAGCAGGCGGCCAGGGGCGCGTGGCAATCAGCCCCAGCATTTT.

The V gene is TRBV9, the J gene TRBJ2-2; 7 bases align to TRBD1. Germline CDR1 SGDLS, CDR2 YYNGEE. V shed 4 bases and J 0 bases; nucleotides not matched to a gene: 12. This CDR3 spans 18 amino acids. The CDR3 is CASSPHLGQDANTGELFF. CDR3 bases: TGTGCCAGCAGCCCTCACCTCGGACAGGACGCGAACACCGGGGAGCTGTTTTTT.

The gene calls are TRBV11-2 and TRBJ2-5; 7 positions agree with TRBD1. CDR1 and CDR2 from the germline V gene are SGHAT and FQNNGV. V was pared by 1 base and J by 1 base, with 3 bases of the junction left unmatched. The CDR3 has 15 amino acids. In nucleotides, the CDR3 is TGTGCCAGCAGCTTAGGGACAGGAATCCAAGAGACCCAGTACTTC. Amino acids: CASSLGTGIQETQYF.

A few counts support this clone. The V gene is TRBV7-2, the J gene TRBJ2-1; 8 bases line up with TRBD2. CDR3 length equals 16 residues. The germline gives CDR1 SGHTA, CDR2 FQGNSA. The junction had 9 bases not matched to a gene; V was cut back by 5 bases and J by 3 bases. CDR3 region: CASSPQGAGVYNEQFF. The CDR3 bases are TGTGCCAGCAGCCCGCAAGGAGCGGGAGTCTACAATGAGCAGTTCTTC.

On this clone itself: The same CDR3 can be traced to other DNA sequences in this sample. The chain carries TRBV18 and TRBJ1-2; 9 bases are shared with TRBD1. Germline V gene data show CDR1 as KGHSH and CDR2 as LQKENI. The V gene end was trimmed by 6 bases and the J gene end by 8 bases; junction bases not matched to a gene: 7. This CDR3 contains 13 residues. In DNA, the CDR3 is TGTGCCAGCTCCCCCGGACAGGGGAGCGGCTACACCTTC. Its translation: CASSPGQGSGYTF.

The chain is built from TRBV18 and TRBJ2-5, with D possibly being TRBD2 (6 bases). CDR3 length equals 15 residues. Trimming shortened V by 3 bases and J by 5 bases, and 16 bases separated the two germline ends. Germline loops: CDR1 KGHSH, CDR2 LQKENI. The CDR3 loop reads CASSPPQGGSETQYF. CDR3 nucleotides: TGTGCCAGCTCACCGCCCCAGGGAGGCTCTGAGACCCAGTACTTC.

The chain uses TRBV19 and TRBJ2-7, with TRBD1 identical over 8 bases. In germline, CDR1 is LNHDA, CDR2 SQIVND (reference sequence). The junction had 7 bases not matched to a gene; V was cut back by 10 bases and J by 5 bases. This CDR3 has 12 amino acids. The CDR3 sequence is CATAGQVNEQYF. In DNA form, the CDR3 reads TGTGCCACCGCGGGACAGGTTAACGAGCAGTACTTC.

In nucleotides, the CDR3 is TGCAGCGTTGCAGGCCAGGGGGACACTGAAGCTTTCTTT. It codes for CSVAGQGDTEAFF. The chain uses TRBV29-1 and TRBJ1-1, with 7 bases that match TRBD1. The germline CDR1 and CDR2 sequences are SQVTM and ANQGSEA. The CDR3 loop spans 13 amino acids. J lost 3 bases, V lost 4 bases, and 5 bases had no gene match.

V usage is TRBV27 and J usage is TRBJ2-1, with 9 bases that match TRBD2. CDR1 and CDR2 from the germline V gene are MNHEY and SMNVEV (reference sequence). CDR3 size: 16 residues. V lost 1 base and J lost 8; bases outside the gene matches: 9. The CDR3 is CASSLYGGRAEDEQFF. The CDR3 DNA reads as TGTGCCAGCAGTTTATACGGCGGGAGGGCCGAGGATGAGCAGTTCTTC.

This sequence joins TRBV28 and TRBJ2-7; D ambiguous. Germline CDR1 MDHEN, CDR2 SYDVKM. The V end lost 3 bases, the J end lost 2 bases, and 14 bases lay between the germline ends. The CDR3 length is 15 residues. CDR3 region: CASSFQVAGPYEQYF. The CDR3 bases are TGTGCCAGCAGTTTTCAGGTCGCAGGTCCCTACGAGCAGTACTTC.

The CDR3 region has the DNA TGCAGCGTTGAATCAGGGATCTCCTACGAGCAGTACTTC. This gives the protein CSVESGISYEQYF. The chain carries TRBV29-1 and TRBJ2-7; weak D call: TRBD1 (5 bases). This CDR3 is built from 13 residues. CDR1 is SQVTM and CDR2 is ANQGSEA in the germline V gene. Trimming pared 2 bases from V and 0 bases from J, leaving 8 bases between.

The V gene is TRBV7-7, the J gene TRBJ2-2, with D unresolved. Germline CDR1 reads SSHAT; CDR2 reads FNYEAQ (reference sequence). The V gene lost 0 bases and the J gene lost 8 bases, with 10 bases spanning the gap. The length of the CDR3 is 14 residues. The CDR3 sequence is CASSLAEAQGELFF. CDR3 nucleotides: TGTGCCAGCAGCTTAGCCGAGGCCCAGGGGGAGCTGTTTTTT.

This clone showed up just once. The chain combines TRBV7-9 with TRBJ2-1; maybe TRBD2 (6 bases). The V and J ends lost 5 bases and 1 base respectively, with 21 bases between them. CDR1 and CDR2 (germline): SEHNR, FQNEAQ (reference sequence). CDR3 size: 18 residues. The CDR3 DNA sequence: TGTGCCAGCAGCCCCCGCGGGGCGGGCGCCTCTTCCTACAATGAGCAGTTCTTC. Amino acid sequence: CASSPRGAGASSYNEQFF.

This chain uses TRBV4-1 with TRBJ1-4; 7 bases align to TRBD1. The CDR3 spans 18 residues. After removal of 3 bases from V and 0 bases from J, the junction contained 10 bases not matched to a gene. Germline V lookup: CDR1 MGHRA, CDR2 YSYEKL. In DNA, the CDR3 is TGCGCCAGCAGCCAGGATCCTTGGGGACAGACAACTAATGAAAAACTGTTTTTT. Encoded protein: CASSQDPWGQTTNEKLFF.

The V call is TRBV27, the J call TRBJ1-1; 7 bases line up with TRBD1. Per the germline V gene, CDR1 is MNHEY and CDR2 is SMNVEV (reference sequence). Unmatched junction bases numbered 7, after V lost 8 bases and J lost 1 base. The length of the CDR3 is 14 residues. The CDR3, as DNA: TGTGCCAGCCGTTCGCAGGGGGGGAACACTGAAGCTTTCTTT. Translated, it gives CASRSQGGNTEAFF.

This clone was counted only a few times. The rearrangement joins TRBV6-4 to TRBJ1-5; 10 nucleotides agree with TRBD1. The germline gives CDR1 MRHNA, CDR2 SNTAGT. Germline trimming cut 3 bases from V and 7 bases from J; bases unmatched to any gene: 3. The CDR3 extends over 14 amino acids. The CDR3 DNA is TGTGCCAGCAGTGAAGGACAGGGGGGACAGCCCCAGCATTTT. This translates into CASSEGQGGQPQHF.

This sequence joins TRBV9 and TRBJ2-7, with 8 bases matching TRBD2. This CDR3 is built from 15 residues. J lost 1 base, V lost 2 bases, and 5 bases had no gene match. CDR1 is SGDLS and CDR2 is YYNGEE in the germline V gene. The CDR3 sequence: CASSVSTSASYEQYF. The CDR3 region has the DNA TGTGCCAGCAGCGTCTCGACTAGCGCTTCCTACGAGCAGTACTTC.

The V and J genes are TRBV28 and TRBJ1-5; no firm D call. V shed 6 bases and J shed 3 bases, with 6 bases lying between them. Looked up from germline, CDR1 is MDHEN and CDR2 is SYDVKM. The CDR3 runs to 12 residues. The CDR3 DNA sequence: TGTGCCAGCAGCCTTAACAATCAGCCCCAGCATTTT. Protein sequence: CASSLNNQPQHF.